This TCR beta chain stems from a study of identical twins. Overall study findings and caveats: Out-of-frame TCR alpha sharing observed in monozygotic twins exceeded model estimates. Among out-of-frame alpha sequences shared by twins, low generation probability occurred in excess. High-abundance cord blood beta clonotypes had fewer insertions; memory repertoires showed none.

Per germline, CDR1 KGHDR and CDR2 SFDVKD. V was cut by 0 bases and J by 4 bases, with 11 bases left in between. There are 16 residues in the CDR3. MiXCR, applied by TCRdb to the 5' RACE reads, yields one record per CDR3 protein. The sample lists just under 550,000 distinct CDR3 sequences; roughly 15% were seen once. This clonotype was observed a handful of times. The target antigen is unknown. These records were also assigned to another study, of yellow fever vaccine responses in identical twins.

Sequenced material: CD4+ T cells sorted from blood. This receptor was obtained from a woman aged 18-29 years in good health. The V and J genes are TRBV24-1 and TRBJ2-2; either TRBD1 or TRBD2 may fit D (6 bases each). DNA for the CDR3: TGTGCCACCAGTGATTTGGGCAGGGGAGGCACCGGGGAGCTGTTTTTT. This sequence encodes CATSDLGRGGTGELFF.